The 20 T cell receptor beta chains reported below all come from one sample, sequenced in a study of T cell responses to AZD1222 COVID-19 vaccine. Measured with immunoSEQ multiplex PCR; TCRdb has only the in-frame clones, and not every one. The table shows over 70,000 clones, with over 85% occurring only once. Specimen: peripheral blood, collected 28 days after the second AZD1222 dose. Every receptor here comes from an adult who received the AZD1222 COVID-19 vaccine.

The chain employs TRBV6-1 and TRBJ2-3; no clear D. Per the germline V gene, CDR1 is MNHNS and CDR2 is SASEGT. V lost 0 bases, J lost 5 bases, and 12 bases lay in between. The CDR3 covers 15 residues. CDR3 sequence: CASSEALQRVDTQYF. CDR3 nucleotide sequence: TGTGCCAGCAGTGAAGCGCTTCAACGGGTAGATACGCAGTATTTT.

The chain links TRBV6-6 to TRBJ2-1, with D possibly being TRBD2 (6 bases). Germline-derived CDR1 and CDR2 are MNHNY and SVGAGI (reference sequence). Trimming removed 2 bases at V and 5 bases at J, with 13 bases between. There are 15 residues in the CDR3. This chain's CDR3 is CASSYEVGTHNEQFF. The CDR3 DNA is TGTGCCAGCAGTTACGAAGTCGGGACTCACAATGAGCAGTTCTTC.

The V call is TRBV5-6, the J call TRBJ2-7; TRBD1 matches 7 bases. Germline-derived CDR1 and CDR2 are SGHDT and YYEEEE. CDR3 size: 18 residues. Trimming cost V 5 bases and J 5 bases; bases outside gene matches: 22. The DNA for the CDR3 is TGTGCCAGCAGAACGAATAGACAGGGCCGTACCTGGGTCCACGAGCAGTACGTC. Amino acid sequence: CASRTNRQGRTWVHEQYV.

The genes are TRBV18 and TRBJ1-5; D unclear. Trimming cost V 2 bases and J 0 bases, with 26 bases left between them. The germline CDR1 and CDR2 sequences are KGHSH and LQKENI. CDR3 length: 21 amino acids. CDR3 residues: CASSPNPRSAVIGPSNQPQHF. The CDR3 nucleotides are TGTGCCAGCTCACCAAATCCGAGAAGCGCAGTGATCGGACCTAGCAATCAGCCCCAGCATTTT.

This chain connects TRBV9 to TRBJ2-3, with TRBD2 matching over 13 bases. The V segment lost 4 bases and the J segment 2 bases; nucleotides outside the gene matches: 4. Germline V gene sequence: CDR1 SGDLS, CDR2 YYNGEE. The CDR3 sequence is 16 residues long. CDR3 amino acids: CASSRGLAGVTDTQYF. In DNA, the CDR3 is TGTGCCAGCAGCCGAGGACTAGCGGGGGTCACAGATACGCAGTATTTT.

The V and J genes are TRBV6-5 and TRBJ1-1; D perhaps matches TRBD1 (5 bases). This CDR3 has 14 amino acids. Germline V CDR1 and CDR2: MNHEY, SVGAGI. Trimming pared 8 bases from V and 0 bases from J, leaving 13 bases between. The CDR3 is CASSGREMNTEAFF. The CDR3 DNA reads as TGTGCCAGCTCAGGGCGGGAGATGAACACTGAAGCTTTCTTT.

This clone was recorded only once. The DNA of the CDR3 is TGTGCCAGCAGCTTTTACGAGCGGGGGGCCGCCGGGGAGCTGTTTTTT. Translation gives CASSFYERGAAGELFF. This sequence joins TRBV7-2 and TRBJ2-2; 9 nucleotides agree with TRBD2. The CDR3 has 16 residues. The junction had 8 bases not matched to a gene; V was cut back by 3 bases and J by 6 bases. Germline CDR1 is SGHTA and CDR2 is FQGNSA. Based on the CDR3 plus reference TRBV7-2 and TRBJ2-2, the full variable domain is GAGVSQSPSNKVTEKGKDVELRCDPISGHTALYWYRQSLGQGLEFLIYFQGNSAPDKSGLPSDRFSAERTGGSVSTLTIQRTQQEDSAVYLCASSFYERGAAGELFFGEGSRLTVL.

J is TRBJ2-3 and V is TRBV6-1, with D perhaps matching TRBD1 (5 bases). The length of the CDR3 is 16 residues. V lost 3 bases to trimming and J lost 0 bases, with 13 bases between them. The germline V gene has CDR1 MNHNS and CDR2 SASEGT. CDR3 in amino acids: CASSDYLRGSTDTQYF. The CDR3 nucleotides read TGTGCCAGCAGTGATTATTTAAGGGGCAGCACAGATACGCAGTATTTT.

The chain uses TRBV5-1 and TRBJ2-1; TRBD1 is a possible D gene (5 bases). There are 20 residues in the CDR3. V was trimmed by 5 bases and J by 3 bases, leaving 30 bases between them. Germline CDR1 SGHRS, CDR2 YFSETQ. The CDR3 DNA sequence: TGCGCCAGCAGGTCTACCAACCAGATAAAAGGGGTTCCCATCTACAATGAGCAGTTCTTC. It specifies CASRSTNQIKGVPIYNEQFF.

This chain links TRBV6-2 or TRBV6-3 with TRBJ1-4; the D gene is possibly TRBD1 (5 bases). CDR1 is MNHEY and CDR2 is SVGEGT in the germline V gene. This CDR3 comprises 15 residues. V was cut by 0 bases and J by 7 bases, with 12 bases left in between. Written as DNA, the CDR3 is TGTGCCAGCAGTTACTCGAGAGGGGCAGGTGAAAAACTGTTTTTT. It is translated as CASSYSRGAGEKLFF.

The chain joins TRBV20-1 to TRBJ2-7, with no clear D. The CDR3 loop spans 11 amino acids. The V end was cut by 4 bases, the J end by 4 bases, with 8 bases between. Germline V gene sequence: CDR1 DFQATT, CDR2 SNEGSKA (reference sequence). CDR3 nucleotide sequence: TGCAGTGCTACCACATTGTACGAGCAGTACTTC. It yields the protein CSATTLYEQYF.

The gene calls are TRBV7-9 and TRBJ2-7, with TRBD1 matching 7 bases. The CDR3 runs to 13 residues. V trimming: 10 bases; J trimming: 3 bases; junction bases outside the gene matches: 9. In germline, CDR1 is SEHNR, CDR2 FQNEAQ (reference sequence). DNA for the CDR3: TGTGCCATTTCAACGGGACAGCACTACGAGCAGTACGTC. Translated, it gives CAISTGQHYEQYV.

The rearrangement links TRBV29-1 to TRBJ1-2; maybe TRBD1 (6 bases). Germline V lookup: CDR1 SQVTM, CDR2 ANQGSEA. V lost 7 bases and J 7 bases, leaving 19 bases between the germline ends. The CDR3 spans 13 residues. For the CDR3, the DNA is TGCAGCGGGACCTGGCAGGGGTCCGCTGGCTACACCTTC. This codes for CSGTWQGSAGYTF. Filled out from reference TRBV29-1 and TRBJ1-2, the complete variable domain reads SAVISQKPSRDICQRGTSLTIQCQVDSQVTMMFWYRQQPGQSLTLIATANQGSEATYESGFVIDKFPISRPNLTFSTLTVSNMSPEDSSIYLCSGTWQGSAGYTFGSGTRLTVV.

The chain couples TRBV3-1 (or the pseudogene TRBV3-2) to TRBJ2-2, with a weak D call TRBD1 (6 bases). The germline V gene has CDR1 LGHDT and CDR2 YNNKEL (reference sequence). CDR3 length: 14 residues. V was pared by 3 bases and J by 7 bases, with 12 bases between. The CDR3 spells CASSQNTGYGELFF. The CDR3 DNA follows: TGTGCCAGCAGCCAGAACACAGGGTACGGGGAGCTGTTTTTT.

The table lists this clone with a count of one. V gene TRBV27 combines with J gene TRBJ1-4, with 7 bases matching TRBD1. CDR3 length equals 15 residues. Germline loops: CDR1 MNHEY, CDR2 SMNVEV (reference sequence). Germline trimming cut 5 bases from V and 4 bases from J; bases unmatched to any gene: 7. The chain's CDR3 is CASSPTTGINEKLFF. The CDR3 region has the DNA TGTGCCAGCAGTCCCACGACAGGGATTAATGAAAAACTGTTTTTT.

The rearrangement joins TRBV19 to TRBJ1-1; no clear D. The germline V gene has CDR1 LNHDA and CDR2 SQIVND (reference sequence). Between the trimmed V and J ends, which lost 6 bases and 4 bases, there was a span of 12 bases. The CDR3 is made up of 13 amino acids. Written as DNA, the CDR3 is TGTGCCAGTAGACGAAGTGGGGTCACTGAAGCTTTCTTT. Translation: CASRRSGVTEAFF.

Here the CDR3 reads CASSYDPGFYGYTF. For the CDR3, the DNA is TGTGCCAGCAGTTACGACCCCGGATTCTATGGCTACACCTTC. V and J are TRBV6-5 and TRBJ1-2; D not resolved. CDR3 length equals 14 residues. Germline V lookup: CDR1 MNHEY, CDR2 SVGAGI. Trimming took 2 bases from V and 4 from J, leaving 11 bases between them.

This clone was counted between two and nine times. V usage is TRBV11-2 and J usage is TRBJ1-3; unclear D gene. V lost 1 base, J lost 0 bases, and 7 bases lay in between. The CDR3 length is 15 residues. CDR1 and CDR2 (germline): SGHAT, FQNNGV. As DNA, the CDR3 is TGTGCCAGCAGCTTAGTAGGCCTCTCTGGAAACACCATATATTTT. Translated, it gives CASSLVGLSGNTIYF.

The rearrangement uses TRBV12-3 or TRBV12-4 and TRBJ1-5; D gene uncertain. This CDR3 comprises 13 residues. V lost 3 bases to trimming and J lost 0 bases, with 3 bases between them. The CDR3 nucleotides are TGTGCCAGCAGTTTTCTTAGCAATCAGCCCCAGCATTTT. Translated: CASSFLSNQPQHF.

J is TRBJ2-2 and V is TRBV5-1; D is ambiguous. Germline assignment: CDR1 SGHRS and CDR2 YFSETQ. V was cut by 0 bases and J by 1 base, with 7 bases left in between. This CDR3 spans 15 amino acids. CDR3 coding DNA: TGCGCCAGCAGCTTGGCGCCCGGGAACACCGGGGAGCTGTTTTTT. Translating it yields CASSLAPGNTGELFF.